One sample yielded the 18 T cell receptor beta chains listed below, sequenced in a study of T cells in Graves' hyperthyroidism and ophthalmopathy. TCR beta CDR3 sequences were amplified from RNA transcripts. TCR CDR3 underwent first-round RT-PCR with the HTBI primer set. MiXCR, applied by TCRdb to the multiplex PCR reads, yields one record per CDR3 protein. Of around 690,000 distinct CDR3 sequences in the sample, 17% were seen once. Sequenced input: blood. These receptor sequences come from a man over 45 with Graves' hyperthyroidism.

The V call is TRBV29-1, the J call TRBJ2-2; 8 bases are a match to TRBD2. Looked up from germline, CDR1 is SQVTM and CDR2 is ANQGSEA. V shed 3 bases and J 3 bases; nucleotides not matched to a gene: 3. This CDR3 spans 14 amino acids. The CDR3 here is CSVDPAGDTGELFF. The CDR3 DNA follows: TGCAGCGTTGACCCAGCGGGGGACACCGGGGAGCTGTTTTTT.

This clonotype showed up just a few times. This sequence joins TRBV18 and TRBJ2-1; tentatively, D is TRBD2 (6 bases). The V and J ends lost 3 bases and 6 bases respectively, with 21 bases between them. This CDR3 region has 17 residues. CDR1 KGHSH and CDR2 LQKENI come from the germline V gene. CDR3 DNA: TGTGCCAGCTCACCGTTCCCGGGAGAGTTCTCTATCAATGAGCAGTTCTTC. Protein sequence: CASSPFPGEFSINEQFF.

This clonotype was observed a few times. The rearrangement uses TRBV7-8 and TRBJ2-1, with 8 bases lining up with TRBD2. The CDR3 is 16 residues long. CDR1 and CDR2 (germline): SGHVS, FQNEAQ. Trimming cost V 1 base and J 3 bases; bases outside gene matches: 5. The CDR3 sequence: CASSLDPGGNYNEQFF. The CDR3 DNA is TGTGCCAGCAGCTTAGATCCGGGAGGGAACTACAATGAGCAGTTCTTC.

This clonotype was observed many times. CDR3 nucleotides: TGTGCCAGCAGTCCAGGACACGTTAACACTGAAGCTTTCTTT. It translates to CASSPGHVNTEAFF. The chain couples TRBV28 to TRBJ1-1; D perhaps matches TRBD1 (5 bases). CDR1 and CDR2 from the germline V gene are MDHEN and SYDVKM. V was pared by 5 bases and J by 2 bases, with 12 bases between. The CDR3 is 14 amino acids.

This clonotype was counted only a few times. The junction does not match germline at one end; this may be a read error. The J gene is TRBJ2-7, the V gene TRBV7-9; 8 bases map to TRBD1. CDR3 length: 16 amino acids. Germline CDR1 is SEHNR and CDR2 is FQNEAQ (reference sequence). CDR3 protein: CASSGGVGTGSSEQYF. The CDR3 DNA reads as TGTGCCAGCAGCGGTGGAGTCGGGACAGGCTCCTCCGAGCAGTACTTC.

This clonotype was counted many times. V is TRBV28 and J is TRBJ2-3, with D possibly matching TRBD1 (5 bases). This CDR3 comprises 16 residues. The V end was cut by 7 bases, the J end by 1 base, with 18 bases between. The germline V gene has CDR1 MDHEN and CDR2 SYDVKM. The CDR3 nucleotides are TGTGCCAGCACCCCCCCGTGGGGCTACCGCACAGATACGCAGTATTTT. Its protein is CASTPPWGYRTDTQYF.

There are many counts of this clonotype. The chain employs TRBV29-1 and TRBJ2-7, with D possibly called TRBD1 or TRBD2 (5 bases each). The CDR3 spans 11 residues. Germline V gives CDR1 SQVTM, CDR2 ANQGSEA. CDR3 loop: CSVSRDDEQYF. CDR3 nucleotide sequence: TGCAGTGTCAGCAGGGACGACGAGCAGTACTTC.

As to this clonotype: A much larger clone differs from this one at a single base, so this may be a read error. CDR3 DNA sequence: TGTGCCAGCGGCTTTTCGAATAATTCACCCCTCCACTTT. Its protein is CASGFSNNSPLHF. This chain uses TRBV7-3 with TRBJ1-6; D uncertain. The CDR3 runs 13 residues. The germline V gene encodes CDR1 SGHTA and CDR2 FQGTGA.

V gene TRBV28 combines with J gene TRBJ1-6, with unresolved D. The CDR3 loop spans 14 amino acids. Trimming took 4 bases from V and 8 from J, leaving 12 bases between them. From germline, CDR1 is MDHEN and CDR2 SYDVKM. Here the CDR3 DNA reads TGTGCCAGCAGTTCTCCGAGCCTCGATTCACCCCTCCACTTT. Translation gives CASSSPSLDSPLHF. The full variable domain, with the rest looked up from reference TRBV28 and TRBJ1-6, is DVKVTQSSRYLVKRTGEKVFLECVQDMDHENMFWYRQDPGLGLRLIYFSYDVKMKEKGDIPEGYSVSREKKERFSLILESASTNQTSMYLCASSSPSLDSPLHFGNGTRLTVT.

The chain uses TRBV19 and TRBJ2-3, with 8 positions matching TRBD2. V shed 3 bases, J shed 0 bases, and the junction held 5 bases outside the gene matches. The germline CDR1 and CDR2 sequences are LNHDA and SQIVND (reference sequence). This CDR3 has 16 amino acids. The CDR3 loop reads CASSIRTSPSTDTQYF. The CDR3 coding sequence is TGTGCCAGTAGTATCCGGACTAGCCCTAGCACAGATACGCAGTATTTT.

This clonotype came up many times. The chain uses TRBV27 and TRBJ1-1; 8 nucleotides match TRBD1. This CDR3 has 15 residues. The V and J ends lost 6 bases and 4 bases, in that order; junction bases with no gene match: 10. The germline V gene encodes CDR1 MNHEY and CDR2 SMNVEV (reference sequence). The CDR3 is CASRQITGGGTEAFF. The CDR3 nucleotides read TGTGCCAGCAGGCAAATCACAGGGGGAGGCACTGAAGCTTTCTTT.

A few counts support this clonotype. The chain uses TRBV6-1 and TRBJ2-4; D call uncertain. Germline values: CDR1 MNHNS, CDR2 SASEGT. The CDR3 is 15 residues long. V was shortened by 3 bases and J by 0 bases, with 9 bases between the two germline ends. Here the CDR3 reads CASSELSEAKNIQYF. Here the CDR3 DNA reads TGTGCCAGCAGTGAGCTCTCCGAAGCCAAAAACATTCAGTACTTC.

Concerning this clonotype: This may come from a read error, since a much larger clone is one base off. The chain combines TRBV7-2 with TRBJ2-1; D is unclear. Germline values: CDR1 SGHTA, CDR2 FQGNSA. The CDR3 spans 15 residues. The CDR3 sequence is CASSLPTGPYNERFF. The CDR3 DNA is TGTGCCAGCAGCCTCCCAACGGGCCCATACAATGAGCGGTTCTTC.

This clonotype was recorded at least ten times. The rearrangement links TRBV7-9 to TRBJ1-1, with D uncertain. Trimming left V 2 bases short and J 6 bases short, with 10 bases between. The CDR3 is 13 amino acids. Per germline, CDR1 SEHNR and CDR2 FQNEAQ (reference sequence). This CDR3 is CASSLTSFPEAFF. CDR3 bases: TGTGCCAGCAGCTTAACTTCTTTCCCTGAAGCTTTCTTT.

The chain joins TRBV10-2 to TRBJ1-1; D remains unclear. Germline values: CDR1 WSHSY, CDR2 SAAADI. The CDR3 contains 14 residues. V shed 4 bases and J shed 1 base, with 10 bases lying between them. CDR3 bases: TGCGCCAGCAGTGGACGACGGGCGAACACTGAAGCTTTCTTT. Translated: CASSGRRANTEAFF.

This clonotype was observed at least ten times. The rearrangement joins TRBV2 to TRBJ1-2, with a tentative D call TRBD1 (6 bases). Germline V gene sequence: CDR1 SNHLY, CDR2 FYNNEI. V lost 5 bases and J 5 bases, leaving 18 bases between the germline ends. This CDR3 region has 15 residues. DNA for the CDR3: TGTGCCAGCAGTCAAGGACAGAACTTAGGGTATGGCTACACCTTC. Its protein product is CASSQGQNLGYGYTF.

This clonotype was recorded at least ten times. V and J are TRBV27 and TRBJ2-7, with 12 bases lining up with TRBD2. The CDR3 is made up of 18 amino acids. V was clipped by 2 bases and J by 2 bases; unmatched bases: 10. The V gene's germline CDR1 is MNHEY and CDR2 SMNVEV (reference sequence). This CDR3 is CASSLMTSGSSGAYEQYF. CDR3 nucleotides: TGTGCCAGCAGTTTAATGACTAGCGGGAGTTCGGGGGCCTACGAGCAGTACTTC.

The J gene is TRBJ2-6, the V gene TRBV30; D is perhaps TRBD1 (5 bases). Per the germline V gene, CDR1 is GTSNPN and CDR2 is SVGIG (reference sequence). Between the trimmed V and J ends, which lost 0 bases and 2 bases, there was a span of 11 bases. This CDR3 contains 16 residues. CDR3 amino acids: CAWSVPGRAGANVLTF. The CDR3 bases are TGTGCCTGGAGTGTACCCGGCAGGGCTGGGGCCAACGTCCTGACTTTC.